This entry describes one TCR beta chain. No cognate antigen has been identified for it. No much larger clonotype is one base removed from it; base qualities were not supplied. The treatment or condition label, read with the paper, signifies: in vitro stimulation with specific CMV peptide epitopes to enrich CMV-specific T cells. A distance of 14 bases separates the germline ends of V and J, which lose 10 bases and 2 bases respectively. For CDR1 and CDR2, the germline V gene lists SNHLY and FYNNEI. The CDR3 goes from the cysteine to the phenylalanine over 13 residues. The entry retains the CDR3 DNA only, 39 bases that are in frame from base 1. This entry comes from a study of T cell repertoires in cytomegalovirus infection (dated by TCRdb to the late 2010s). The study in broad terms: Alongside well-studied HLA-B-restricted epitopes, the peptide stimulations were aimed at recently identified HLA-C-restricted CMV epitopes, whose presentation resists viral immunomodulation. Donor HLA type was relevant to the analysis, as public TCR beta signatures indicated carriage of CMV infection together with the matching HLA type. Points the paper makes about the study in general: The ex vivo response was dominated by HLA-C-restricted CMV-specific TCR beta clonotypes, which also provided the single most frequent clonotype in two of eight donors. In both this cohort and an independent roughly 350-donor cohort, the cumulative frequency of public TCR beta family members distinguished carriers of CMV infection plus the relevant HLA type.

The sequencing machine was an Illumina HiSeq 1500. The raw public data were reprocessed by TCRdb itself: fastp quality trimming at Q25, MiXCR clonotype calling, in-frame beta chains only. Rows matching on CDR3 protein sequence are summarized as one entry with the most common DNA and genes. This sample lists 700,000 to 850,000 distinct CDR3 sequences; about 31% were detected once. The leading ten clones occupy about an eighth of the sample. The TCR originated in a human donor in good health (CMV status not recorded). Some clones in this sample may be carry-over from other donors' samples. The sequencing used cultured CD8+ T cells from PBMCs, collected from culture after CMV antigen stimulation. The chain was built from TRBV2 and TRBJ1-2; the D gene identity is not certain. The CDR3 here reads CATLPPGNYGYTF. The sequence in DNA is TGTGCCACCCTGCCGCCCGGGAACTATGGCTACACCTTC.